This T cell receptor beta chain was captured in a study of blood T cell repertoires in COVID-19. This CDR3 is built from 15 residues. The germline gives CDR1 SGHTA, CDR2 FQGNSA. The V gene lost 5 bases and the J gene lost 9 bases, with 17 bases spanning the gap. In the source study's methods: It was from reference gene primer amplification that nucleated cell counts were estimated. Sequencing used immunoSEQ multiplex PCR; TCRdb keeps in-frame clones, though not all of them. D and trimming come from the DNA, and the V and J calls and clone size come from that table. The repertoire holds roughly 45,000 clones, with roughly 80% as singletons.

Sequenced material: peripheral blood. This TCR derives from a human donor in a cohort sampled during active COVID-19. The V call is TRBV7-2, the J call TRBJ1-6; tentatively, D is TRBD1 (5 bases). The CDR3 nucleotides are TGTGCCAGCAGCCCATTCACACAGGTCGTTTCACCCCTCCACTTT. Amino acid sequence: CASSPFTQVVSPLHF.